This T cell receptor (beta chain) was recorded in a study of blood T cell repertoires in COVID-19 (dated by TCRdb to about 2020). Background on the whole study: The collaborator samples originated in the United States, Italy and Spain and spanned the acute and convalescent phases of COVID-19. The material from the prospective study consisted of cDNA or gDNA derived from T cells, B-cell-depleted T cells, or PBMCs. Deeply sampled blood TCRbeta repertoires from subjects exposed to, actively infected with, or recovered from COVID-19 were included in the dataset. A freely available public database, intended as a resource for researchers studying the immune response to SARS-CoV-2, is where the repertoires were released. The samples were drawn from two sources: the first 160 participants of the ongoing ImmuneRACE study, and 1,000 to 1,500 subjects contributed by 6 global collaborators. The sample metadata nearly always contained a de-identified subject ID, COVID-19 status, age in years and sex. Where available, HLA class I and class II types were obtained from metadata supplied by the sample provider rather than from assay-based typing.

At one collaborating source in Seattle, patients were enrolled during active infection and were followed longitudinally through the course of disease. Collaborating institutions collected whole blood in K2EDTA tubes following their own protocols. For TCRbeta analysis, collaborators shipped samples as frozen whole blood, isolated PBMCs, or DNA extracted from either of those sample types. As encoded in the germline V gene (reference sequence), CDR1 is DFQATT while CDR2 is SNEGSKA. Germline trimming: 3 bases from V, 6 bases from J; junction bases outside gene matches: 4. Counted from cysteine to phenylalanine, this CDR3 has 14 amino acids. Only the CDR3 part of the read is kept: 42 bases, read in frame from the first base. Results and caveats for the whole study, not just this receptor: The amount of clinical and demographic metadata varied by source and participant and was provided uncurated.

For this clone: Its antigen specificity is not known. No much larger clone is present one base from it, and per-base qualities are unavailable.

TCRbeta CDR3 regions were amplified from genomic DNA using the immunoSEQ Assay, a bias-controlled multiplex PCR. Turning to the authors' computational methods: The number of nucleated cells in each sample was estimated by amplification of reference gene primers within the assay. To quantify the absolute abundance of each unique TCRbeta CDR3 rearrangement, sequence reads were collapsed and filtered. For each sample, productive Simpson clonality was calculated by taking the square root of Simpson's diversity index across productive rearrangements. As stored in TCRdb, this immuneACCESS dataset retains in-frame rearrangements with V and J assigned. A fraction of the clones does not appear; measured against another copy, unresolved V genes explain less than half of the discrepancy, and the remainder lacks a known reason. V, J and clone size were drawn from that table, and D and trimming were deduced from the DNA. The sample table contains over 200,000 clones; only one count was recorded for 92% of them. The top ten hold 0.7% to 0.85% of the sample.

The receptor chain draws on TRBV20-1 and TRBJ2-1, and 11 junctional nucleotides match TRBD2. The source is a man aged 55 to 70 with COVID-19, enrolled during active disease. Source material: peripheral blood. The DNA sequence reads TGCAGTGCTAGTTCTAGCGGGGGGCGCAATGAGCAGTTCTTC. Translation gives CSASSSGGRNEQFF.